The 9 T cell receptor beta chains presented below share a single source sample, sequenced in a study of T cells in Graves' hyperthyroidism and ophthalmopathy. TCR beta CDR3 regions were amplified from RNA. A first-round RT-PCR of the TCR CDR3 used the HTBI primer set. TCRdb re-derived calls from the multiplex PCR reads in MiXCR, one entry per CDR3 protein. This table holds 660,000 or so distinct CDR3 sequences, approximately 42% found once. Sequencing used peripheral blood or thyroid tissue (not recorded which). These receptors were collected from an adult man with Graves' disease, either hyperthyroidism or ophthalmopathy (not recorded which).

This clonotype is a singleton in its sample. V usage is TRBV5-6 and J usage is TRBJ2-7; TRBD1 agrees at 7 bases. The germline CDR1 and CDR2 sequences are SGHDT and YYEEEE. V trimming: 4 bases; J trimming: 2 bases; junction bases outside the gene matches: 6. This CDR3 spans 14 amino acids. CDR3 protein: CASSHPTGTYEQYF. DNA of the CDR3: TGTGCCAGCAGCCACCCGACAGGGACCTACGAGCAGTACTTC. Filled out from reference TRBV5-6 and TRBJ2-7, the complete variable domain reads DAGVTQSPTHLIKTRGQQVTLRCSPKSGHDTVSWYQQALGQGPQFIFQYYEEEERQRGNFPDRFSGHQFPNYSSELNVNALLLGDSALYLCASSHPTGTYEQYFGPGTRLTVT.

In regard to this clonotype: Just one base apart from a much larger clone, this may be a read error. This chain connects TRBV20-1 to TRBJ1-5; 7 positions agree with TRBD1. Trimming removed 8 bases from V and 4 bases from J; junction bases left unmatched: 8. This CDR3 is built from 13 residues. Germline CDR1 DFQATT, CDR2 SNEGSKA (reference sequence). This chain's CDR3 is CSTSQGWNQPQHF. DNA of the CDR3: TGCAGTACGTCACAGGGGTGGAATCAGCCCCAGCATTTT.

This rearrangement joins TRBV20-1 to TRBJ1-2, with a possible D match to TRBD1 (5 bases). V was pared by 1 base and J by 10 bases, with 16 bases between. The CDR3 totals 13 residues. Germline loops: CDR1 DFQATT, CDR2 SNEGSKA (reference sequence). The CDR3 DNA reads as TGCAGTGCTAGAGGCCCGGGCTCAGGGTCCTACACCTTC. Its protein product is CSARGPGSGSYTF.

The chain is built from TRBV6-5 and TRBJ1-3, with D unclear. Germline V gives CDR1 MNHEY, CDR2 SVGAGI. The V end was cut by 7 bases, the J end by 7 bases, with 5 bases between. The CDR3 has 10 residues. The CDR3 reads CASTLNTIYF. CDR3 in DNA: TGTGCCAGCACCTTGAACACCATATATTTT.

This clonotype was counted between two and nine times. The chain employs TRBV6-5 and TRBJ2-7; tentative D call: TRBD2 (6 bases). Trimming cost V 2 bases and J 3 bases, with 11 bases left between them. The length of the CDR3 is 14 residues. The germline CDR1 and CDR2 sequences are MNHEY and SVGAGI. The CDR3 DNA follows: TGTGCCAGCAGTTACGCGGGGACTGGCTACGAGCAGTACTTC. It is translated as CASSYAGTGYEQYF.

This clonotype was seen ten or more times. CDR3 DNA: TGTGCCAGCAGTTACCCATCGGGACAGGGGGGCTATGGCTACACCTTC. Translating it yields CASSYPSGQGGYGYTF. The rearrangement joins TRBV5-8 to TRBJ1-2; the match to TRBD1 covers 11 bases. The V gene's germline CDR1 is SGHTS and CDR2 YDEGEE. The CDR3 is 16 residues long. The V gene end was trimmed by 5 bases and the J gene end by 4 bases; junction bases not matched to a gene: 10.

This clonotype was found many times. The CDR3 is CASRDRRNEQYF. The CDR3 DNA sequence: TGTGCCAGCAGGGACAGGCGGAACGAGCAGTACTTC. The rearrangement uses TRBV7-2 and TRBJ2-7; TRBD1 matches 7 bases. V gave up 6 bases and J gave up 5 bases; unmatched junction bases: 4. Germline CDR1 and CDR2: SGHTA and FQGNSA. The CDR3 consists of 12 residues.

This clonotype was counted many times. V is TRBV7-9 and J is TRBJ1-4; D may be TRBD1 (5 bases). CDR1 is SEHNR and CDR2 is FQNEAQ in the germline V gene (reference sequence). This CDR3 spans 17 amino acids. The ends were cut back, 2 bases at V and 6 bases at J, with 19 bases in the middle. CDR3 amino acids: CASSLRMGAGNDEKLFF. The DNA of the CDR3 is TGTGCCAGCAGCTTAAGGATGGGTGCAGGGAACGATGAAAAACTGTTTTTT.

This clonotype has just a few counts. This chain joins TRBV20-1 and TRBJ1-1; TRBD1 agrees at 7 bases. Germline lookup yields CDR1 DFQATT and CDR2 SNEGSKA (reference sequence). The CDR3 extends over 15 amino acids. V shed 0 bases, J shed 0 bases, and the junction held 4 bases outside the gene matches. CDR3 nucleotide sequence: TGCAGTGCTAGAGAGCAGGGGGGAATGAACACTGAAGCTTTCTTT. Protein sequence: CSAREQGGMNTEAFF.